This TCR beta chain was found in a study of control samples from healthy donors and cancer patients. Assay: immunoSEQ multiplex PCR; the TCRdb copy retains only in-frame clones and omits some. Among some 71,000 clones listed, over 85% were seen once. The CDR3 sequence is 17 residues long. V was shortened by 3 bases and J by 2 bases, with 18 bases between the two germline ends. Germline V gene data show CDR1 as KGHDR and CDR2 as SFDVKD. The specimen sequenced was PBMCs. This receptor was identified in a man in his 60s with lung cancer. The chain links TRBV24-1 to TRBJ2-5, with a weak D call TRBD2 (7 bases). CDR3 in amino acids: CATSDPRGGLEQETQYF. The CDR3, as DNA: TGTGCCACCAGTGATCCCAGGGGAGGGTTGGAACAAGAGACCCAGTACTTC.